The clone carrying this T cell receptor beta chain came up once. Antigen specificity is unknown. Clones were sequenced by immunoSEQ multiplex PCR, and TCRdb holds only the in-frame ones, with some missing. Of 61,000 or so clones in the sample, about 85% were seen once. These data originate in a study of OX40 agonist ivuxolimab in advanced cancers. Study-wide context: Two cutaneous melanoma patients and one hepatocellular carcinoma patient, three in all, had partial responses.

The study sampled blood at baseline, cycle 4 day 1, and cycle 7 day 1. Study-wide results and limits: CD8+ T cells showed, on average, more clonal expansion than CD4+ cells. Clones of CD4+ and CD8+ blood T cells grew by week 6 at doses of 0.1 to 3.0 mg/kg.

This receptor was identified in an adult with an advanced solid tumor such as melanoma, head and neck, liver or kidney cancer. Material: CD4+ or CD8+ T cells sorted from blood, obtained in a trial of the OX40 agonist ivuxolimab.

The CDR3 DNA is TGTGCCAGCTCACCTCGACAGGTTCGCACCGGGGAGCTGTTTTTT. This sequence encodes CASSPRQVRTGELFF. The chain joins TRBV18 to TRBJ2-2, with D perhaps matching TRBD1 (6 bases). Germline V gene sequence: CDR1 KGHSH, CDR2 LQKENI. There are 15 residues in the CDR3. The V and J ends lost 3 bases and 4 bases respectively, with 12 bases between them.